One sample yielded the 27 T cell receptor beta chains listed below, sequenced in a study of naive and memory T cell subsets. An equimolar mix of two oligonucleotides served as the beta constant-region primer for TRBC1 and TRBC2. Four rounds of PCR amplified the ligated cDNA using nested alpha and beta constant-region primers plus SP2. TCRdb reprocessed the UMI-ligation and nested PCR reads with MiXCR, giving one entry per CDR3 protein. The table has roughly 80,000 distinct CDR3 sequences, over 8.5% seen once. The sequenced material came from naive CD8+ T cells from blood. These receptors were taken from a human donor in good health.

This clonotype was detected many times. The chain has TRBV29-1 and TRBJ2-1; weak D call: TRBD2 (6 bases). This CDR3 is built from 12 residues. Trimming left V 4 bases short and J 6 bases short, with 10 bases between. CDR1 and CDR2 (germline): SQVTM, ANQGSEA. This CDR3 is CSVGLGGNEQFF. CDR3 nucleotide sequence: TGCAGCGTTGGACTGGGGGGCAATGAGCAGTTCTTC.

This clonotype was counted ten times or more. The chain recombines TRBV20-1 with TRBJ2-2; 8 bases are a match to TRBD2. CDR3 length: 15 residues. With V trimmed by 1 base and J by 6 bases, 7 bases remained unmatched. Germline CDR1 DFQATT, CDR2 SNEGSKA (reference sequence). For the CDR3, the DNA is TGCAGTGCTAGAGTCAGCGGGAGTCGTTCCGGGGAGCTGTTTTTT. It codes for CSARVSGSRSGELFF.

This clonotype has more than one count but fewer than ten. The CDR3 nucleotides read TGTGCCAGCAGCCCCGGGATTGTCGGCACTGAAGCTTTCTTT. Translation gives CASSPGIVGTEAFF. The chain uses TRBV4-2 and TRBJ1-1; no reliable D call. This CDR3 contains 14 residues. Germline CDR1 is LGHNA and CDR2 is YNFKEQ. Trimming pared 4 bases from V and 4 bases from J, leaving 13 bases between.

This clonotype was seen at least ten times. Here the CDR3 DNA reads TGTGCCAGCAGTACGAGCGGGAGGGCCATCTCCGGGGAGCTGTTTTTT. This sequence encodes CASSTSGRAISGELFF. This chain joins TRBV9 and TRBJ2-2; 10 nucleotides align to TRBD2. CDR3 length: 16 amino acids. Germline loops: CDR1 SGDLS, CDR2 YYNGEE. V lost 5 bases, J lost 6 bases, and 10 bases stayed unmatched.

This clonotype showed up just a few times. The chain's CDR3 is CSAFLGEAFF. CDR3 nucleotide sequence: TGCAGTGCCTTCTTAGGGGAAGCTTTCTTT. The chain is built from TRBV20-1 and TRBJ1-1; D unclear. Looked up from germline, CDR1 is DFQATT and CDR2 is SNEGSKA (reference sequence). CDR3 length equals 10 residues. V lost 6 bases and J lost 8, with 10 bases in between.

The rearrangement uses TRBV7-6 and TRBJ2-1; possibly TRBD1 for D (6 bases). Trimming stripped 5 bases from V and 2 bases from J, with 31 bases between. The CDR3 is 21 amino acids. Germline CDR1 reads SGHVS; CDR2 reads FNYEAQ. In DNA, the CDR3 is TGTGCCAGCAGCCTTAGGTCCCCGGGGCGAGACAGGAGTAGACCCTACAATGAGCAGTTCTTC. It encodes CASSLRSPGRDRSRPYNEQFF. Filled out from reference TRBV7-6 and TRBJ2-1, the complete variable domain reads GAGVSQSPRYKVTKRGQDVALRCDPISGHVSLYWYRQALGQGPEFLTYFNYEAQQDKSGLPNDRFSAERPEGSISTLTIQRTEQRDSAMYRCASSLRSPGRDRSRPYNEQFFGPGTRLTVL.

Regarding this clonotype: The conserved phenylalanine or tryptophan is not found at the CDR3 terminus, so this likely reflects a read error. The chain has TRBV5-6 and TRBJ2-5; D gene unclear. Per germline, CDR1 SGHDT and CDR2 YYEEEE. The CDR3 runs 11 residues. V was shortened by 1 base and J by 5 bases, with 3 bases between the two germline ends. CDR3 nucleotides: TGTGCCAGCAGCTTGTTCGAGACCCAGTACCTC. Translating it yields CASSLFETQYL.

This clonotype was recorded once. The V and J genes are TRBV9 and TRBJ2-3; 9 bases map to TRBD2. Germline values: CDR1 SGDLS, CDR2 YYNGEE. The length of the CDR3 is 17 residues. The trim removed 0 bases at V and 0 bases at J, leaving 5 bases unmatched. CDR3 residues: CASSVGAGGPSTDTQYF. DNA of the CDR3: TGTGCCAGCAGCGTAGGTGCGGGAGGGCCAAGCACAGATACGCAGTATTTT.

Many counts were recorded for this clonotype. This chain links TRBV5-5 with TRBJ1-4, with D unresolved. The CDR3 has 13 residues. From germline, CDR1 is SGHKS and CDR2 YYEKEE (reference sequence). Trimming removed 0 bases at V and 4 bases at J, with 4 bases between. The CDR3 here is CASSLDFNEKLFF. In DNA form, the CDR3 reads TGTGCCAGCAGCTTGGACTTTAATGAAAAACTGTTTTTT.

The V and J genes are TRBV6-5 and TRBJ2-1; 8 positions match TRBD2. CDR1 and CDR2 from the germline V gene are MNHEY and SVGAGI. This CDR3 has 16 residues. J lost 6 bases, V lost 5 bases, and 12 bases had no gene match. The CDR3 bases are TGTGCCAGCAGTCTAGGGACTAGTTGGTCTTTCAATGAGCAGTTCTTC. This gives the protein CASSLGTSWSFNEQFF.

This clonotype was detected ten times or more. The chain carries TRBV7-9 and TRBJ2-7; possibly TRBD2 for D (5 bases). Per germline, CDR1 SEHNR and CDR2 FQNEAQ (reference sequence). The V gene lost 6 bases and the J gene lost 3 bases, with 18 bases spanning the gap. This CDR3 contains 15 residues. In DNA, the CDR3 is TGTGCCAGCAGGTCACCGGGATCGAACTACTACGAGCAGTACTTC. Its protein is CASRSPGSNYYEQYF.

Ten or more counts support this clonotype. This chain links TRBV5-5 with TRBJ2-2, with D possibly matching TRBD2 (5 bases). Germline CDR1 SGHKS, CDR2 YYEKEE (reference sequence). V was clipped by 4 bases and J by 3 bases, with 13 bases between them. The CDR3 extends over 15 amino acids. The CDR3 bases are TGTGCCAGCAGCCCCTTCCGGGAAGACACCGGGGAGCTGTTTTTT. Translating it yields CASSPFREDTGELFF.

This clonotype was counted between two and nine times. The rearrangement joins TRBV30 to TRBJ2-7; 8 bases match TRBD2. The CDR3 runs 13 residues. In germline, CDR1 is GTSNPN, CDR2 SVGIG (reference sequence). V was pared by 1 base and J by 2 bases, with 1 base of the junction left unmatched. Here the CDR3 reads CAWSAGGPYEQYF. In DNA, the CDR3 is TGTGCCTGGAGTGCGGGGGGGCCCTACGAGCAGTACTTC.

The gene calls are TRBV7-9 and TRBJ1-1; D may be TRBD1 (5 bases). Trimming left V 8 bases short and J 0 bases short, with 22 bases between. CDR3 size: 17 residues. In germline, CDR1 is SEHNR, CDR2 FQNEAQ (reference sequence). CDR3 coding DNA: TGTGCCAGCTCCGATGGGTCGGGGGTTACGATGAACACTGAAGCTTTCTTT. Translation gives CASSDGSGVTMNTEAFF.

This clonotype was observed at least ten times. The genes are TRBV27 and TRBJ1-1; TRBD1 agrees at 7 bases. V shed 6 bases, J shed 1 base, and the junction held 5 bases outside the gene matches. Germline-derived CDR1 and CDR2 are MNHEY and SMNVEV (reference sequence). The CDR3 is 14 amino acids. This CDR3 reads CASSLQGENTEAFF. The CDR3 DNA reads TGTGCCAGCAGCCTCCAGGGGGAGAACACTGAAGCTTTCTTT.

The gene calls are TRBV19 and TRBJ1-2, with 8 bases aligning to TRBD1. V shed 10 bases and J 3 bases; nucleotides not matched to a gene: 4. The CDR3 contains 12 residues. Looked up from germline, CDR1 is LNHDA and CDR2 is SQIVND (reference sequence). The CDR3 coding sequence is TGTGCCACGACGACAGGGGACTATGGCTACACCTTC. This sequence encodes CATTTGDYGYTF.

This clonotype has a count of ten or more. The V call is TRBV7-9, the J call TRBJ2-4; the D gene is possibly TRBD1 (6 bases). Looked up from germline, CDR1 is SEHNR and CDR2 is FQNEAQ (reference sequence). There are 15 residues in the CDR3. V was clipped by 4 bases and J by 0 bases, with 10 bases between them. The CDR3 DNA reads as TGTGCCAGCAGCTCGGACAGCCTAGCCAAAAACATTCAGTACTTC. Residues: CASSSDSLAKNIQYF.

This clonotype was observed many times. This chain joins TRBV12-3 or TRBV12-4 and TRBJ1-2, with TRBD1 identical over 11 bases. V trimming: 3 bases; J trimming: 3 bases; junction bases outside the gene matches: 15. The CDR3 spans 19 residues. The CDR3 protein is CASSFWLGQGATGDYGYTF. The DNA for the CDR3 is TGTGCCAGCAGTTTTTGGTTAGGACAGGGGGCGACGGGGGACTATGGCTACACCTTC.

The sample holds many counts of this clonotype. V and J are TRBV7-2 and TRBJ2-7; 10 bases fit TRBD2. V shed 6 bases and J 3 bases; nucleotides not matched to a gene: 2. The CDR3 is made up of 13 amino acids. Germline lookup yields CDR1 SGHTA and CDR2 FQGNSA. CDR3 sequence (DNA): TGTGCCAGCAGGACTAGCGGGTTCTACGAGCAGTACTTC. The encoded protein is CASRTSGFYEQYF.

This clonotype was seen a handful of times. V usage is TRBV6-5 and J usage is TRBJ2-3; D might be TRBD2 (5 bases). CDR3 length equals 14 residues. Trimming removed 2 bases from V and 2 bases from J, with 8 bases in between. CDR1 MNHEY and CDR2 SVGAGI come from the germline V gene. The CDR3 loop reads CASSYGLPTDTQYF. CDR3 sequence (DNA): TGTGCCAGCAGTTACGGACTTCCCACAGATACGCAGTATTTT.

There are many counts of this clonotype. The rearrangement joins TRBV7-2 to TRBJ2-3; 8 positions match TRBD2. This CDR3 contains 13 residues. Trimming cost V 5 bases and J 5 bases; bases outside gene matches: 3. CDR1 and CDR2 from the germline V gene are SGHTA and FQGNSA. DNA for the CDR3: TGTGCCAGCAGCCCCAGCGGGAGAGATACGCAGTATTTT. This sequence encodes CASSPSGRDTQYF.

This clonotype was observed at least ten times. This CDR3 is CAWSVLGLAGGAYEQYF. The DNA for the CDR3 is TGTGCCTGGAGTGTACTAGGTTTAGCGGGAGGCGCTTACGAGCAGTACTTC. The rearrangement links TRBV30 to TRBJ2-7; TRBD2 agrees at 10 bases. V gave up 0 bases and J gave up 4 bases; unmatched junction bases: 12. The length of the CDR3 is 17 residues. Germline V gene sequence: CDR1 GTSNPN, CDR2 SVGIG (reference sequence). The complete variable domain, with remaining parts taken from reference TRBV30 and TRBJ2-7, reads SQTIHQWPATLVQPVGSPLSLECTVEGTSNPNLYWYRQAAGRGLQLLFYSVGIGQISSEVPQNLSASRPQDRQFILSSKKLLLSDSGFYLCAWSVLGLAGGAYEQYFGPGTRLTVT.

This clonotype has just a few counts. The CDR3 protein is CASSSRQGYSSYEQYF. CDR3 nucleotides: TGTGCCAGCAGCTCGAGACAGGGATATAGCTCCTACGAGCAGTACTTC. This chain uses TRBV7-8 with TRBJ2-7; 7 nucleotides match TRBD1. Germline-derived CDR1 and CDR2 are SGHVS and FQNEAQ. V lost 4 bases and J lost 0; bases outside the gene matches: 9. The CDR3 sequence is 16 residues long. Using reference TRBV7-8 and TRBJ2-7 for the parts outside the CDR3, the full variable domain is GAGVSQSPRYKVAKRGQDVALRCDPISGHVSLFWYQQALGQGPEFLTYFQNEAQLDKSGLPSDRFFAERPEGSVSTLKIQRTQQEDSAVYLCASSSRQGYSSYEQYFGPGTRLTVT.

This clonotype was detected a few times. V gene TRBV6-1 combines with J gene TRBJ1-1; TRBD1 aligns across 9 bases. Germline-derived CDR1 and CDR2 are MNHNS and SASEGT. CDR3 size: 15 residues. Losses at the gene ends were 3 bases for V and 0 bases for J; bases not matched to a gene: 2. Here the CDR3 reads CASSDYRGLNTEAFF. In nucleotides, the CDR3 is TGTGCCAGCAGTGACTACAGGGGGCTGAACACTGAAGCTTTCTTT.

The chain has TRBV9 and TRBJ1-4; unclear D gene. The germline CDR1 and CDR2 sequences are SGDLS and YYNGEE. Trimming cost V 1 base and J 8 bases, with 12 bases left between them. There are 14 residues in the CDR3. This CDR3 reads CASSVNAPSEKLFF. In nucleotides, the CDR3 is TGTGCCAGCAGCGTAAATGCCCCCTCGGAAAAACTGTTTTTT.

This clonotype was seen at least ten times. The gene calls are TRBV4-1 and TRBJ1-5; D is undetermined. Trimming left V 3 bases short and J 1 base short, with 13 bases between. The germline CDR1 and CDR2 sequences are MGHRA and YSYEKL. The CDR3 has 16 amino acids. The CDR3 DNA is TGCGCCAGCAGCCACATGGAAATGCCGAGCAATCAGCCCCAGCATTTT. It encodes CASSHMEMPSNQPQHF.

V is TRBV4-1 and J is TRBJ2-5, with D unclear. The CDR3 loop spans 13 amino acids. CDR1 MGHRA and CDR2 YSYEKL come from the germline V gene. Trimming cost V 3 bases and J 0 bases, with 5 bases left between them. The CDR3 sequence is CASSQGNQETQYF. The CDR3 DNA is TGCGCCAGCAGCCAGGGGAACCAAGAGACCCAGTACTTC.